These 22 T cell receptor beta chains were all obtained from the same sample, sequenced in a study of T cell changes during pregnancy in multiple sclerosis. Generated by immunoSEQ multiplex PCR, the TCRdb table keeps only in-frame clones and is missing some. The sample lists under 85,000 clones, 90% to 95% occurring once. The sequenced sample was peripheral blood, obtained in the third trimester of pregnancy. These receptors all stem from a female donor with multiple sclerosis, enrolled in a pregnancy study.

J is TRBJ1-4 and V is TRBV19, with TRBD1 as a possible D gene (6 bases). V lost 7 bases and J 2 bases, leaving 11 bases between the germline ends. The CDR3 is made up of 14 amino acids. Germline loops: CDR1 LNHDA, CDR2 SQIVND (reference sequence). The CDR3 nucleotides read TGTGCCAGTAATGACAGGATCACTAATGAAAAACTGTTTTTT. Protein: CASNDRITNEKLFF. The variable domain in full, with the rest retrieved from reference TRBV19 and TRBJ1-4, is DGGITQSPKYLFRKEGQNVTLSCEQNLNHDAMYWYRQDPGQGLRLIYYSQIVNDFQKGDIAEGYSVSREKKESFPLTVTSAQKNPTAFYLCASNDRITNEKLFFGSGTQLSVL.

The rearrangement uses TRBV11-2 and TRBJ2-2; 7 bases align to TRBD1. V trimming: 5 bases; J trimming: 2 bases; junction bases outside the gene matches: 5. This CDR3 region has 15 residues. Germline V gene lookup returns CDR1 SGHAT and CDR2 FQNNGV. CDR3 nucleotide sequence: TGTGCCAGCAGCCTGTACAGGGGAAACACCGGGGAGCTGTTTTTT. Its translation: CASSLYRGNTGELFF.

Here the CDR3 DNA reads TGTGCCAGCAGCTCGCCGGGACACTCCTCCTACGAGCAGTACTTC. Its translation is CASSSPGHSSYEQYF. The chain combines TRBV5-5 with TRBJ2-7, with D perhaps matching TRBD1 (6 bases). Germline-derived CDR1 and CDR2 are SGHKS and YYEKEE (reference sequence). The CDR3 sequence is 15 residues long. V lost 3 bases, J lost 0 bases, and 13 bases lay in between.

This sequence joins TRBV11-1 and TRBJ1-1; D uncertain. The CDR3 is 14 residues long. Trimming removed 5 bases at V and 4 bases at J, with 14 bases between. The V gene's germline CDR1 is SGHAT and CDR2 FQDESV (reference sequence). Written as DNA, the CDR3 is TGTGCCAGCAGCCGGAAGGCGGGTGGCACTGAAGCTTTCTTT. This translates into CASSRKAGGTEAFF. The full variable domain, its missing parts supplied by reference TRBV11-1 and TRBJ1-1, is EAEVAQSPRYKITEKSQAVAFWCDPISGHATLYWYRQILGQGPELLVQFQDESVVDDSQLPKDRFSAERLKGVDSTLKIQPAELGDSAMYLCASSRKAGGTEAFFGQGTRLTVV.

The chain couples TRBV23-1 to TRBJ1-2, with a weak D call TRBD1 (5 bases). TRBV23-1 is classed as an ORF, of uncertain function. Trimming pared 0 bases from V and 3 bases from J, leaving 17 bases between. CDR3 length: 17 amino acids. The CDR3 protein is CASSQSYGGNVYYGYTF. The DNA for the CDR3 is TGCGCCAGCAGTCAATCTTACGGGGGGAACGTTTACTATGGCTACACCTTC.

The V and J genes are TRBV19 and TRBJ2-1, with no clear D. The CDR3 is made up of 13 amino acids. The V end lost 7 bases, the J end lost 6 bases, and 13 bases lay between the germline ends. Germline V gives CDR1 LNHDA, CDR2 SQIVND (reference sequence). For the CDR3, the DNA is TGTGCCAGTACCCCCCCTTGGGCCAATGAGCAGTTCTTC. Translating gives CASTPPWANEQFF.

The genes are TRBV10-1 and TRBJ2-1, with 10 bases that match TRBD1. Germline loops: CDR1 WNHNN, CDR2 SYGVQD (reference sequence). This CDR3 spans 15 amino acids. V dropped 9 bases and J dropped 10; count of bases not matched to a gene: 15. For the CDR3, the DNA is TGCGCCAGGGGTATCGGGACAGGGGTTCGTGGGGAGCAGTTCTTC. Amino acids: CARGIGTGVRGEQFF.

The CDR3 spells CASSPPGHGEKLFF. CDR3 sequence (DNA): TGTGCCAGCAGCCCACCGGGACACGGGGAAAAACTGTTTTTT. V usage is TRBV7-2 and J usage is TRBJ1-4; weak D call: TRBD1 (6 bases). The germline V and J ends were trimmed by 5 bases and 8 bases, with 15 bases remaining between them. CDR3 length: 14 amino acids. Germline CDR1 is SGHTA and CDR2 is FQGNSA.

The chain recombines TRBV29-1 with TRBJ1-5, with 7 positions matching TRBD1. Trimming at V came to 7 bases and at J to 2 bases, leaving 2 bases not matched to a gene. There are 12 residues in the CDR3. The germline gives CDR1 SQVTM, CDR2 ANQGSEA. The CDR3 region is CSAGTGNQPQHF. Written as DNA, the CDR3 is TGCAGCGCTGGGACAGGCAATCAGCCCCAGCATTTT.

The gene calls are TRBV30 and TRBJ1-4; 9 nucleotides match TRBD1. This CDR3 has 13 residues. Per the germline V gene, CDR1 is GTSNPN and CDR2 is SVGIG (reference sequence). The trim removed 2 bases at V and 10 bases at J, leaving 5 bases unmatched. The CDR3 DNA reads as TGTGCCTGGAGTCTCGACAGGGGGGGAAAACTGTTTTTT. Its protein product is CAWSLDRGGKLFF.

The CDR3 loop is CAKDRETF. The DNA for the CDR3 is TGTGCCAAGGACAGGGAAACCTTC. The chain has TRBV7-6 and TRBJ1-2, with 8 bases fitting TRBD1. This CDR3 spans 8 amino acids. Germline V gene data show CDR1 as SGHVS and CDR2 as FNYEAQ. V was clipped by 10 bases and J by 14 bases; unmatched bases: 3.

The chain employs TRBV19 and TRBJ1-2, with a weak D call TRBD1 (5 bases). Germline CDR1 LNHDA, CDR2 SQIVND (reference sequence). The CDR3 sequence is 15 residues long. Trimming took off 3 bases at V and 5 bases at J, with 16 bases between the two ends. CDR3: CASSIPGPGGYGYTF. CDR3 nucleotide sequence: TGTGCCAGTAGTATTCCGGGGCCCGGAGGGTATGGCTACACCTTC.

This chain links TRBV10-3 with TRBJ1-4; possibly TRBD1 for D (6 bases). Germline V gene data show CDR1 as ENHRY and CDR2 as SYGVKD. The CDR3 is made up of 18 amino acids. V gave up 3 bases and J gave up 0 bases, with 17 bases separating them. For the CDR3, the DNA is TGTGCCATCAGTGAATCCCCGGGACAAGGTTCAACTAATGAAAAACTGTTTTTT. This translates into CAISESPGQGSTNEKLFF.

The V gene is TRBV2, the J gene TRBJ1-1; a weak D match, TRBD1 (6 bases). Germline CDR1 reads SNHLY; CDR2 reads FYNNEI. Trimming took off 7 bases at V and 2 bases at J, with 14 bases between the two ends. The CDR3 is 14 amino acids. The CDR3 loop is CASTAGGGNTEAFF. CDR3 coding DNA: TGTGCCAGCACCGCGGGGGGGGGCAACACTGAAGCTTTCTTT. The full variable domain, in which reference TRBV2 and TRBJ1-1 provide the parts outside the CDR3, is EPEVTQTPSHQVTQMGQEVILRCVPISNHLYFYWYRQILGQKVEFLVSFYNNEISEKSEIFDDQFSVERPDGSNFTLKIRSTKLEDSAMYFCASTAGGGNTEAFFGQGTRLTVV.

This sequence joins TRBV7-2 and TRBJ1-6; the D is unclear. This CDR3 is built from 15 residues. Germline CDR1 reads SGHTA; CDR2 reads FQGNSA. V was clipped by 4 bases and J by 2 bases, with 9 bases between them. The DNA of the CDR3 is TGTGCCAGCAGCTCCTCAGATCCCTATAATTCACCCCTCCACTTT. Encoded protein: CASSSSDPYNSPLHF.

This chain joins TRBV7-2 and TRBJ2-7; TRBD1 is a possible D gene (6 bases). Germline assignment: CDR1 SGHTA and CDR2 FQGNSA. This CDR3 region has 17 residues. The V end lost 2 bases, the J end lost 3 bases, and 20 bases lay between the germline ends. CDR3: CASSLPPGRGGNYEQYF. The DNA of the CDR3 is TGTGCCAGCAGCTTACCCCCGGGCAGGGGTGGGAACTACGAGCAGTACTTC.

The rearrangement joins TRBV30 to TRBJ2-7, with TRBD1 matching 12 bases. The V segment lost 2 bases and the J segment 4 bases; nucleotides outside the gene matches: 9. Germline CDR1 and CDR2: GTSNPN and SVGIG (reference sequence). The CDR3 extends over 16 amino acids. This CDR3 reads CAWSPRPGQGAYEQYF. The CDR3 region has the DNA TGTGCCTGGAGTCCCCGACCGGGACAGGGGGCTTACGAGCAGTACTTC. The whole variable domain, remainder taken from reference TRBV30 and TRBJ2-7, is SQTIHQWPATLVQPVGSPLSLECTVEGTSNPNLYWYRQAAGRGLQLLFYSVGIGQISSEVPQNLSASRPQDRQFILSSKKLLLSDSGFYLCAWSPRPGQGAYEQYFGPGTRLTVT.

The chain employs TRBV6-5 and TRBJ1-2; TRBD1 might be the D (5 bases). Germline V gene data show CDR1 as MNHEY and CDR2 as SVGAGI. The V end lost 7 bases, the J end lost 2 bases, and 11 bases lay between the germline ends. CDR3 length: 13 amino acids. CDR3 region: CASTYGGNYGYTF. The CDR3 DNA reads TGTGCCAGCACCTACGGGGGGAACTATGGCTACACCTTC.

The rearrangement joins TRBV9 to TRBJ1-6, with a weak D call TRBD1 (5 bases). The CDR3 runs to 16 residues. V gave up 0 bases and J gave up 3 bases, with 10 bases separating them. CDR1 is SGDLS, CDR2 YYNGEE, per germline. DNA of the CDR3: TGTGCCAGCAGCGTAGGGGGGGGAAACTATAATTCACCCCTCCACTTT. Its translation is CASSVGGGNYNSPLHF.

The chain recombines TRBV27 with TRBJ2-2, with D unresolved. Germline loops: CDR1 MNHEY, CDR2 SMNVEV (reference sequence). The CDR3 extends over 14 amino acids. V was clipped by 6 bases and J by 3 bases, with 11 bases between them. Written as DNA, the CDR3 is TGTGCCAGCAGCCCTAGTACTGACACCGGGGAGCTGTTTTTT. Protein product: CASSPSTDTGELFF.

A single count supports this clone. For the CDR3, the DNA is TGTGCCAGCAGCTTGGAAGCGGGGGGGGAGACCCAGTACTTC. Translating gives CASSLEAGGETQYF. The rearrangement links TRBV5-4 to TRBJ2-5; 10 bases agree with TRBD2. After removal of 0 bases from V and 5 bases from J, the junction contained 1 base not matched to a gene. The length of the CDR3 is 14 residues. CDR1 and CDR2 from the germline V gene are SGHNT and YYREEE (reference sequence).

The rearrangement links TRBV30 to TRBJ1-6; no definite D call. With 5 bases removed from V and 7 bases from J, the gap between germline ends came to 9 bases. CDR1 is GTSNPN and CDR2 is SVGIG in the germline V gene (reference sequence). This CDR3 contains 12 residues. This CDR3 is CAWGQSNSPLHF. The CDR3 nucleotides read TGTGCCTGGGGCCAATCCAATTCACCCCTCCACTTT.